Listed below are T cell receptor beta chains from one sample, sequenced in a study of response to subunit inactivated influenza vaccine. TCRdb re-called the RT-PCR reads through MiXCR, storing one row per CDR3 protein. The profile covers 530,000 or so distinct CDR3 sequences, with around 15% appearing a single time and 11% taken by the ten largest. The specimen comprised PBMCs from blood, sampled 11 to 12 days after vaccination. The receptors were gathered from a man aged 50-60 years who received an inactivated influenza vaccine. Both conserved end residues are part of each CDR3. Each record gives: CDR3 protein, CDR3 DNA, J gene, D gene, clone size, V gene. The D gene is left open where the match is weak. The size of a clone is reported for some rows only, either as once, few or many, or as a class for expanded clones.

CDR3 protein: CASSTPRANEQFF
CDR3 DNA: TGTGCCAGCAGTACTCCCCGGGCCAATGAGCAGTTCTTC
J gene: TRBJ2-1
D gene: NA
clone size: many
V gene: TRBV6-2/TRBV6-3

CDR3 protein: CASSQSRGVLNIQYF
CDR3 DNA: TGTGCCAGCAGCCAATCCCGGGGTGTTCTCAACATTCAGTACTTC
J gene: TRBJ2-4
D gene: NA
clone size: many
V gene: TRBV4-2

CDR3 protein: CASSLEGYGLTDTQYF
CDR3 DNA: TGTGCCAGCAGCTTAGAAGGCTACGGCCTGACAGATACGCAGTATTTT
J gene: TRBJ2-3
D gene: NA
clone size: few
V gene: TRBV7-2

CDR3 protein: CASSFLLAGEDEQFF
CDR3 DNA: TGTGCCAGCAGCTTTTTACTAGCGGGAGAGGATGAGCAGTTCTTC
J gene: TRBJ2-1
D gene: TRBD2
clone size: NA
V gene: TRBV7-9

CDR3 protein: CASSPLPLAGVSDTQHF
CDR3 DNA: TGTGCCAGCTCACCACTGCCACTAGCGGGGGTGTCAGATACGCAGCATTTT
J gene: TRBJ1-5
D gene: NA
clone size: NA
V gene: TRBV18

CDR3 protein: CASSEGLASVYEQYF
CDR3 DNA: TGTGCCAGCAGCGAGGGACTCGCTTCTGTCTACGAGCAGTACTTC
J gene: TRBJ2-7
D gene: NA
clone size: few
V gene: TRBV9

CDR3 protein: CASGRPRGQGADTQYF
CDR3 DNA: TGTGCCAGCGGACGCCCTCGGGGACAGGGGGCCGATACGCAGTATTTT
J gene: TRBJ2-3
D gene: TRBD1
clone size: few
V gene: TRBV7-2

CDR3 protein: CASSQEHSNEQFF
CDR3 DNA: TGCGCCAGCAGTCAAGAACACAGCAATGAGCAGTTCTTC
J gene: TRBJ2-1
D gene: NA
clone size: NA
V gene: TRBV23-1

CDR3 protein: CASSKGNAEAFF
CDR3 DNA: TGTGCCAGCAGTAAAGGGAATGCTGAAGCTTTCTTT
J gene: TRBJ1-1
D gene: NA
clone size: few
V gene: TRBV28

CDR3 protein: CASSFTWAGELFF
CDR3 DNA: TGTGCCAGCAGTTTCACATGGGCCGGGGAGCTGTTTTTT
J gene: TRBJ2-2
D gene: NA
clone size: few
V gene: TRBV5-5

CDR3 protein: CASSLARGAGGSTDTQYF
CDR3 DNA: TGTGCCAGCAGCTTAGCACGCGGGGCGGGGGGGAGCACAGATACGCAGTATTTT
J gene: TRBJ2-3
D gene: TRBD2
clone size: few
V gene: TRBV7-2

CDR3 protein: CSAALGSSGGYTF
CDR3 DNA: TGCAGTGCCGCGCTTGGGTCGAGCGGTGGCTACACCTTC
J gene: TRBJ1-2
D gene: NA
clone size: few
V gene: TRBV20-1

CDR3 protein: CASSLEDSVSYNEQFF
CDR3 DNA: TGCGCCAGCAGCTTGGAGGACTCGGTTTCCTACAATGAGCAGTTCTTC
J gene: TRBJ2-1
D gene: NA
clone size: few
V gene: TRBV5-1